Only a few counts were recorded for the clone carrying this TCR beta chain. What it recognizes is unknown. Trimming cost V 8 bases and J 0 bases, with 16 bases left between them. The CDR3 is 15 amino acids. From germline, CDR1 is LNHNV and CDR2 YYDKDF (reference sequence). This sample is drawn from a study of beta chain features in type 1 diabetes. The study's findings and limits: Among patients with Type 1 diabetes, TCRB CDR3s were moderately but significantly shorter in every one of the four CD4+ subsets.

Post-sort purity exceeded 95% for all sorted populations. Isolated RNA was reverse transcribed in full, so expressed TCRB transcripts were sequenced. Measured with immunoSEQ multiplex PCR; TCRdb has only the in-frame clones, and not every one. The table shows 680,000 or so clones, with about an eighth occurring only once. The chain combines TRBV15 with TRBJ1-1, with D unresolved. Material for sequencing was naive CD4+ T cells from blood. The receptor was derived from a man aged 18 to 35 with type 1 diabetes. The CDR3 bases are TGTGCCACCCTCCCGGATAGGGCATTGAACACTGAAGCTTTCTTT. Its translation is CATLPDRALNTEAFF.